This TCR beta chain comes out of a study of T cells in Graves' hyperthyroidism and ophthalmopathy. Ten or more counts support this clonotype. Diagnosis rested on symptoms, serum thyroxine and TRAb, thyroid ultrasound, and orbital computed tomography. What was amplified from RNA transcripts were TCR beta CDR3 regions. First-round RT-PCR of the TCR CDR3 relied on the HTBI primer set. TCRdb itself ran the multiplex PCR reads through MiXCR, one entry per CDR3 protein. The table includes about 700,000 distinct CDR3 sequences, 13% to 15% detected once. V gave up 5 bases and J gave up 4 bases, with 19 bases separating them. There are 16 residues in the CDR3. Germline V gives CDR1 SGHNT, CDR2 YENEEA.

The chain links TRBV11-3 to TRBJ2-3; D may be TRBD1 (5 bases). This TCR was sampled from a woman under 30 with Graves' hyperthyroidism. The sequencing sample was made of blood. CDR3 sequence reads: CASSAPSAGKADTQYF. Written as DNA, the CDR3 is TGTGCCAGCAGCGCTCCTTCGGCAGGGAAGGCAGATACGCAGTATTTT.